What follows describes a single T cell receptor (beta chain). The CDR3 extends over 14 amino acids. The trim removed 5 bases at V and 5 bases at J, leaving 3 bases unmatched. Germline V gives CDR1 MNHEY, CDR2 SMNVEV (reference sequence). PCR was performed using 60 Vbeta and 13 Jbeta primers. Method: immunoSEQ multiplex PCR; TCRdb's copy keeps in-frame clones and lacks some. This repertoire shows 130,000 or so clones, 61% found once; its top ten account for less than 2%. The entry originates in a study of cytomegalovirus exposure and HLA in healthy donors. Sequencing was carried out using PBMCs. The chain uses TRBV27 and TRBJ2-2; 9 bases are a match to TRBD2. The source of this sequence is a male donor in good health and CMV-seronegative. CDR3 protein: CASSSLAGTGELFF. CDR3 coding DNA: TGTGCCAGCAGTAGCCTAGCGGGGACCGGGGAGCTGTTTTTT.